These T cell receptor beta chains were read from a single sample in a study of blood T cell repertoires in COVID-19. Libraries were prepared by immunoSEQ multiplex PCR; TCRdb keeps only in-frame clonotypes and omits some of them. This sample yields 81,000 or so clones, of which around 91% are seen a single time; approximately 12% belongs to the top ten. The sequenced material came from peripheral blood. The receptors were sampled from a man in his 70s with active or convalescent COVID-19. Both conserved end residues are part of each CDR3. A D gene is named only where the DNA matches it firmly. Not every row has a clone size; where given, it reads once, few, many or a size class.

D gene	V gene	clone size	J gene	CDR3 DNA	CDR3 protein
-	TRBV7-3	-	TRBJ1-6	TGTGCCAGCAGCTTAAATGTTCAGGGTAATTCACCCCTCCACTTT	CASSLNVQGNSPLHF
-	TRBV3-1/TRBV3-2	-	TRBJ1-2	TGTGCCAGCAGCCCCGGTGCCGACTACTATGGCTACACCTTC	CASSPGADYYGYTF
TRBD2	TRBV28	-	TRBJ2-1	TGTGCCAGCAGCAGAGCGGGGGGACCAGGTGGCAATGAGCAGTTCTTC	CASSRAGGPGGNEQFF
TRBD2	TRBV5-5	-	TRBJ2-3	TGTGCCAGCAGTCTTACTAGCGGGGGGGCCACAGATACGCAGTATTTT	CASSLTSGGATDTQYF
TRBD2	TRBV5-1	-	TRBJ2-7	TGCGCCAGCAGCTTGGAGTGGCGGGGGGGCCACGAGCAGTACTTC	CASSLEWRGGHEQYF
TRBD1	TRBV5-5	-	TRBJ2-3	TGTGCCAGCAACCCAGGACAGGCCACAGATACGCAGTATTTT	CASNPGQATDTQYF
-	TRBV2	-	TRBJ1-6	TGTGCCAGCAGTTTGAGCTCCTATAATTCACCCCTCCACTTT	CASSLSSYNSPLHF
-	TRBV20-1	-	TRBJ1-5	TGCAGTGCTAGGCGGGAATCAGCCCAGCATTTT	CSARRESAQHF
-	TRBV28	-	TRBJ2-1	TGTGCCAGCAGTTTAGTCCAACAGGGTGGGGAGCAGTTCTTC	CASSLVQQGGEQFF
-	TRBV11-2	-	TRBJ2-7	TGTGCCAGCAGCTTAAGCACAGCCAACTCCTACGAGCAGTACTTC	CASSLSTANSYEQYF
TRBD1	TRBV6-5	-	TRBJ1-1	TGTGCCAGCAGTACGGACAGGGTTCGTCGGGCGGCTTTCTTT	CASSTDRVRRAAFF
-	TRBV14	-	TRBJ2-3	TGTGCCAGCAGTACCGGGGGAGATACGCAGTATTTT	CASSTGGDTQYF
TRBD1	TRBV19	-	TRBJ2-6	TGTGCCAGTAGAACAGGGGACGGGGCCAACGTCCTGACTTTC	CASRTGDGANVLTF
-	TRBV11-2	-	TRBJ1-2	TGTGCCAGCAGCTTAGTAGTCACTCCTAACTATGGCTACACCTTC	CASSLVVTPNYGYTF
TRBD1	TRBV5-1	-	TRBJ1-1	TGCGCCAGCAGCTTAAGGACAGGGAACACTGAAGCTTTCTTT	CASSLRTGNTEAFF
-	TRBV6-5	-	TRBJ1-2	TGTGCCAGCGGGAGACGGACTTATGGCTACACCTTC	CASGRRTYGYTF
-	TRBV7-8	-	TRBJ1-2	TGTGCCAGCAGCTTAGGGGACTATCGCTACACCTTC	CASSLGDYRYTF
-	TRBV5-8	-	TRBJ1-2	TGTGCCAGCAGCTTAGTAACAGACTATGGCTACACCTTC	CASSLVTDYGYTF
TRBD1	TRBV5-1	few	TRBJ1-5	TGCGCCAGCAGCGCGGGACAGGGGGCTCGCAATCAGCCCCAGCATTTT	CASSAGQGARNQPQHF
-	TRBV5-8	-	TRBJ1-4	TGTGCCAGCACCGTGCCACAGACAACTAATGAAAAACTGTTTTTT	CASTVPQTTNEKLFF
-	TRBV6-5	-	TRBJ1-1	TGTGCCAGCAGTTACCAAGGGAGGAACACTGAAGCTTTCTTT	CASSYQGRNTEAFF
TRBD1	TRBV30	-	TRBJ1-2	TGTGCCCAGACAGGGGTTAACTATGGCTACACCTTC	CAQTGVNYGYTF
TRBD1	TRBV7-2	-	TRBJ1-4	TGTGCCAGCAGCTCGGGACAGCTTAATGAAAAACTGTTTTTT	CASSSGQLNEKLFF
TRBD2	TRBV19	-	TRBJ2-5	TGTGCCAGTAGTATGCCAAGGGGTCGGGAGGGACCAGAGACCCAGTACTTC	CASSMPRGREGPETQYF
TRBD1	TRBV4-1	-	TRBJ1-4	TGCGCCAGCAGCCAAGAGGGACAGGGTACGATGATGTTTTTT	CASSQEGQGTMMFF
TRBD1	TRBV7-6	-	TRBJ1-2	TGTGCCAGCAGCTTAGTTATCGGGACAGAGGGTAACTATGGCTACACCTTC	CASSLVIGTEGNYGYTF
TRBD1	TRBV6-5	-	TRBJ1-5	TGTGCCAGCGCCGCCGCAGGGGGTAATCAGCCCCAGCATTTT	CASAAAGGNQPQHF
-	TRBV4-3	few	TRBJ2-3	TGCGCCAGCAGCCAAGGTTCGGTATCAGATACGCAGTATTTT	CASSQGSVSDTQYF
TRBD2	TRBV10-1	-	TRBJ2-3	TGCGCCAGCAGTGGAGGGACTAGCGGGGGGGGCACAGATACGCAGTATTTT	CASSGGTSGGGTDTQYF
-	TRBV6-5	-	TRBJ1-1	TGTGCCAGCAGTTACTCGAGTAACGCCAACACTGAAGCTTTCTTT	CASSYSSNANTEAFF
-	TRBV5-1	-	TRBJ1-6	TGCGCCAGCAGCCTAAACTTCGACGGAGCCTATAATTCACCCCTCCACTTT	CASSLNFDGAYNSPLHF
TRBD1	TRBV5-1	once	TRBJ2-1	TGCGCCAGCAGCGGCGACAGGGGTCTTCATGAAGAGCAGTTCTTC	CASSGDRGLHEEQFF
TRBD1	TRBV18	-	TRBJ2-5	TGTGCCAGCTCAACAAAACGGGGACAGGCGCAAGAGACCCAGTACTTC	CASSTKRGQAQETQYF
-	TRBV23-1	-	TRBJ1-5	TGCGCCAGCAGTCCATACCACTCCCGGGAGGTTAGCAATCAGCCCCAGCATTTT	CASSPYHSREVSNQPQHF
TRBD1	TRBV29-1	-	TRBJ2-1	TGCAGCGGGACAGGGTTAATGAACAATGAGCAGTTCTTC	CSGTGLMNNEQFF
TRBD1	TRBV10-3	once	TRBJ1-1	TGTGCCATCAGTGAGTCGACAGGGGGGACCACTGAAGCTTTCTTT	CAISESTGGTTEAFF
TRBD2	TRBV5-6	once	TRBJ2-7	TGTGCCAGCAGCCGAGGACTAGCGGTGGAGCAGTACTTC	CASSRGLAVEQYF
-	TRBV12-5	-	TRBJ2-5	TGTGCTAGTGGTTTGCCAGGGGCAACCCAGTACTTC	CASGLPGATQYF
TRBD1	TRBV6-5	once	TRBJ2-7	TGTGCCAGCAGTCAGGACAGGGGGCTGTACGAGCAGTACTTC	CASSQDRGLYEQYF
-	TRBV5-6	-	TRBJ2-1	TGTGCCAGCAGCTGGGGGAGGAGGAACCATGAGCAGTTCTTC	CASSWGRRNHEQFF
-	TRBV2	once	TRBJ1-4	TGTGCCAGCAGTGGTCCAACAGGCTGGAATGAAAAACTGTTTTTT	CASSGPTGWNEKLFF
-	TRBV18	-	TRBJ2-2	TGTGCCAGCTCACCACGTCGCCCAGGGACCGGGGAGCTGTTTTTT	CASSPRRPGTGELFF
TRBD1	TRBV27	-	TRBJ2-2	TGTGCCAGCAGTTTTCAGGGGGCCAAACCCGGGGAGCTGTTTTTT	CASSFQGAKPGELFF
-	TRBV19	-	TRBJ2-7	TGTGCCAGCACTCCAAGTACAGGGCGTTCGAGCTACGAGCAGTACTTC	CASTPSTGRSSYEQYF
-	TRBV5-1	-	TRBJ1-1	TGCGCCAGCAGCCCGACAGTGATGAACACTGAAGCTTTCTTT	CASSPTVMNTEAFF
-	TRBV19	-	TRBJ1-5	TGTGCCAGTAGTCTGTCGAGCGCTCAGCCCCAGCATTTT	CASSLSSAQPQHF